This entry concerns a single T cell receptor beta chain. What it binds is not known. CDR1 is MGHRA, CDR2 YSYEKL, per germline. The V gene lost 4 bases and the J gene lost 0 bases, with 15 bases spanning the gap. The CDR3 is made up of 16 amino acids. Selected positively for CCR7 and CD45RO-negative, naive CD8 cells excluded terminally differentiated effector memory CD45RA+ cells. This specimen belongs to a study of shared clonotypes between healthy human individuals. Overall study findings and caveats: Non-shared clonotypes showed lower generation probabilities than clonotypes common to all four donors.

Assay used: immunoSEQ multiplex PCR; TCRdb lists only in-frame clones, some missing. The profile shows hundreds of thousands of clones, roughly 95% of them singletons. Source material: naive CD8+ T cells sorted from blood. The TCR comes from a woman under 40 in good health. This chain links TRBV4-1 with TRBJ1-2; D is possibly TRBD1 (5 bases). The CDR3 sequence: CASSPLPGRTNYGYTF. The CDR3 bases are TGCGCCAGCAGCCCTTTACCGGGACGGACTAACTATGGCTACACCTTC.